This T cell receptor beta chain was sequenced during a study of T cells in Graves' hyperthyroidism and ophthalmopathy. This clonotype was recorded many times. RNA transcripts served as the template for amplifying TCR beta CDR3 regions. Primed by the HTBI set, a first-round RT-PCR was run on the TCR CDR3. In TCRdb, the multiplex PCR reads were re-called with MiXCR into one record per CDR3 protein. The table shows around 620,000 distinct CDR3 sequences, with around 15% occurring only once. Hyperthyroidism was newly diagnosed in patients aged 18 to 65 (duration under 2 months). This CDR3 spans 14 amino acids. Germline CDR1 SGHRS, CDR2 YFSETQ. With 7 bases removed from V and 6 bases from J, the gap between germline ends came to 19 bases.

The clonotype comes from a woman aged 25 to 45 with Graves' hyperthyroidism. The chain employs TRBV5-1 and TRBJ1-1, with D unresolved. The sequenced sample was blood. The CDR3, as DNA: TGCGCCAGCTCACTTGAGACACCTACCGCTGAAGCTTTCTTT. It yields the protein CASSLETPTAEAFF.